This T cell receptor beta chain was captured in a study of regulatory T cells in long-lasting Graves disease. Deletions cut 9 bases from V and 3 bases from J, with 18 bases between. CDR1 MNHEY and CDR2 SMNVEV come from the germline V gene (reference sequence). CDR3 length equals 15 residues. TCR beta libraries were built with iRepertoire HTBI primers and Arm-PCR of CDR3 regions. Each CDR3 protein is one row after TCRdb ran MiXCR on the multiplex PCR reads. This table holds 350,000 to 550,000 distinct CDR3 sequences, 14% found once. Indicated time point: newly diagnosed GD, antithyroid drugs for less than 3 months. The TCR library was made from RNA that had been extracted from PBMCs in TRIzol. Patient provenance is recorded as an endocrinology department in Xi'an, China. The sample was also reused in another study, on T cells in Graves' hyperthyroidism and ophthalmopathy.

The chain employs TRBV27 and TRBJ1-5; D possibly corresponds to TRBD1 (5 bases). The sample here was peripheral blood mononuclear cells (PBMCs), taken at new diagnosis, from a patient treated with antithyroid drugs. This clonotype originated in a woman between 45 and 60 years old with Graves disease. The CDR3 is CASRLRGAFNQPQHF. The CDR3 DNA follows: TGTGCCAGTCGACTGAGAGGGGCCTTCAATCAGCCCCAGCATTTT.